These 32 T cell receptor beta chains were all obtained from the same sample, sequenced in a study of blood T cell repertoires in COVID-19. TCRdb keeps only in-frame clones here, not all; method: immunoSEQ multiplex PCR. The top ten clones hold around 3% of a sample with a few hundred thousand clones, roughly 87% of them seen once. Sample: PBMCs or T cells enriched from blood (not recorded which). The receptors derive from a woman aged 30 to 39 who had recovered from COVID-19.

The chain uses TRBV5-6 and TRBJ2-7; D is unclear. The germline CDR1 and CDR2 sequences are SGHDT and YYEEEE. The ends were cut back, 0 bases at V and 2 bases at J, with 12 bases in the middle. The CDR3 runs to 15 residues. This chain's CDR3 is CASSLGQSAAYEQYF. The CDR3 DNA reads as TGTGCCAGCAGCTTGGGTCAGTCTGCTGCCTACGAGCAGTACTTC.

CDR3 DNA sequence: TGTGCCAGCAGTGAACCGGGACAGCAGAACACTGAAGCTTTCTTT. Amino acids: CASSEPGQQNTEAFF. This chain joins TRBV2 and TRBJ1-1, with 7 nucleotides matching TRBD1. The CDR3 is made up of 15 amino acids. V lost 2 bases and J lost 1; bases outside the gene matches: 4. The germline V gene has CDR1 SNHLY and CDR2 FYNNEI.

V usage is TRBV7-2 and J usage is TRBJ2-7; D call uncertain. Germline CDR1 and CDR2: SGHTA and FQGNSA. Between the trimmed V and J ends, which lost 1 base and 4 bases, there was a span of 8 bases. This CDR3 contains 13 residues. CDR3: CASSLELPYEQYF. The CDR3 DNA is TGTGCCAGCAGCTTAGAACTGCCTTACGAGCAGTACTTC.

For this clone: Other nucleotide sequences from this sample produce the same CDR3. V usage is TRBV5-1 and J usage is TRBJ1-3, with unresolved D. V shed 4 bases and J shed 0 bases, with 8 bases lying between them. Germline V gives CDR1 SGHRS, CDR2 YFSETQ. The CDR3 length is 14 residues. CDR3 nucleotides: TGCGCCAGCAGCCTAACCGCCTCTGGAAACACCATATATTTT. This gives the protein CASSLTASGNTIYF.

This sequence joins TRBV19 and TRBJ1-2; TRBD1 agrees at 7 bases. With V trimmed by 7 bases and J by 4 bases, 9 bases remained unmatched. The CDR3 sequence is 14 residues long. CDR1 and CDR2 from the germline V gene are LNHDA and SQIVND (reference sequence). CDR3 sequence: CASTKTGTVYGYTF. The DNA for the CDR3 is TGTGCCAGTACCAAAACCGGGACAGTCTATGGCTACACCTTC.

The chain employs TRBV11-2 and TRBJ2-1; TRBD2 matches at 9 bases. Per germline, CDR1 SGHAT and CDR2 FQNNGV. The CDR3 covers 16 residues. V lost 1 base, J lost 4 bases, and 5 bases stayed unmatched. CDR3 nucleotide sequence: TGTGCCAGCAGCTTAGGGGGTAGCGGGAGTTACAATGAGCAGTTCTTC. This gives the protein CASSLGGSGSYNEQFF.

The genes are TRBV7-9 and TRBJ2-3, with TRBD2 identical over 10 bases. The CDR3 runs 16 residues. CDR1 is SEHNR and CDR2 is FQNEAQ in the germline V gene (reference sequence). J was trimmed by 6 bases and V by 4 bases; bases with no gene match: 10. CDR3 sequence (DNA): TGTGCCAGCAGCTCAGCGGCTAGCGGGAGTTCGGATACGCAGTATTTT. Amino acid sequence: CASSSAASGSSDTQYF. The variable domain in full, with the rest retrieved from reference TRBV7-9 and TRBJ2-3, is DTGVSQNPRHKITKRGQNVTFRCDPISEHNRLYWYRQTLGQGPEFLTYFQNEAQLEKSRLLSDRFSAERPKGSFSTLEIQRTEQGDSAMYLCASSSAASGSSDTQYFGPGTRLTVL.

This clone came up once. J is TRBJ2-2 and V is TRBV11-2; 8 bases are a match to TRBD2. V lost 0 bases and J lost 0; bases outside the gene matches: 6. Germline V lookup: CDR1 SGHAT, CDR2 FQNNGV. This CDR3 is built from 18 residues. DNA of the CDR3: TGTGCCAGCAGCTTAGATCCAAGGGGACTAGCGAACACCGGGGAGCTGTTTTTT. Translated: CASSLDPRGLANTGELFF.

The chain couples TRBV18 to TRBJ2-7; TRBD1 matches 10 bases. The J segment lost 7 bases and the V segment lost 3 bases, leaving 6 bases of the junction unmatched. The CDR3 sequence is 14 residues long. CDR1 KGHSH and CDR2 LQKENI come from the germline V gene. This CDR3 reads CASSPGTGVKEQYF. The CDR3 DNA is TGTGCCAGCTCACCCGGGACAGGGGTGAAAGAGCAGTACTTC.

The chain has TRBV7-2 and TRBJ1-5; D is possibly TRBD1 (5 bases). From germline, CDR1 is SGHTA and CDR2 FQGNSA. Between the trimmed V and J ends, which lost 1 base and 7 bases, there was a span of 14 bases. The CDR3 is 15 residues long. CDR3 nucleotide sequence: TGTGCCAGCAGCTTAGATGGCAGCCCAGGGCAGCCCCAGCATTTT. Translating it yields CASSLDGSPGQPQHF.

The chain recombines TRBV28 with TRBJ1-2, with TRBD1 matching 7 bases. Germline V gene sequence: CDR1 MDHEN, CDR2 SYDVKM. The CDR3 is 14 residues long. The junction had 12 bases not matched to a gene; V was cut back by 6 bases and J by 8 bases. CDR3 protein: CASRDPKGAKGYTF. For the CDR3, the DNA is TGTGCCAGCAGGGACCCCAAGGGGGCGAAAGGCTACACCTTC.

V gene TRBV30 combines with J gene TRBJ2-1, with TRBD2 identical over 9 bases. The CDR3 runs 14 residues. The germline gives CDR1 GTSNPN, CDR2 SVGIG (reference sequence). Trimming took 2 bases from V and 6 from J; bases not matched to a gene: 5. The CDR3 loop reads CAWSPRGGANEQFF. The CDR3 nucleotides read TGTGCCTGGAGTCCGCGCGGGGGGGCCAATGAGCAGTTCTTC.

Written as DNA, the CDR3 is TGTGCCAGCAGCCCCGGGGGGGATTTTAGCACAGATACGCAGTATTTT. It yields the protein CASSPGGDFSTDTQYF. This chain uses TRBV11-2 with TRBJ2-3; 8 bases fit TRBD2. Unmatched junction bases numbered 7, after V lost 5 bases and J lost 0 bases. The CDR3 runs 16 residues. Germline V gives CDR1 SGHAT, CDR2 FQNNGV.

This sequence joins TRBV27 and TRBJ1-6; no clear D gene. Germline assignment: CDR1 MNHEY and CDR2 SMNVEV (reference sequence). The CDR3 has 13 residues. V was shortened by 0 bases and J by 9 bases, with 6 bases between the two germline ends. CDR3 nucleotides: TGTGCCAGCAGTTTATCGGGGAGTTCACCCCTCCACTTT. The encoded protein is CASSLSGSSPLHF.

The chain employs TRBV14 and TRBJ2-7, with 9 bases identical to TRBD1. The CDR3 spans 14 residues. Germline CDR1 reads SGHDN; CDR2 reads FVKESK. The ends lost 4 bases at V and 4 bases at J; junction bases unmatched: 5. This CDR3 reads CASSPGTGSYEQYF. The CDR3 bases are TGTGCCAGCAGCCCCGGGACAGGGTCGTACGAGCAGTACTTC.

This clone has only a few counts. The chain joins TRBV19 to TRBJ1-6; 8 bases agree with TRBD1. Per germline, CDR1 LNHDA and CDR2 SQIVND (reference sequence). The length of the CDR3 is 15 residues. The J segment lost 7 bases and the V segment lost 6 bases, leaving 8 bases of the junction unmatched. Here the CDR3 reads CASSLGGQGNSPLHF. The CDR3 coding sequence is TGTGCCAGTAGCCTCGGAGGACAGGGCAATTCACCCCTCCACTTT.

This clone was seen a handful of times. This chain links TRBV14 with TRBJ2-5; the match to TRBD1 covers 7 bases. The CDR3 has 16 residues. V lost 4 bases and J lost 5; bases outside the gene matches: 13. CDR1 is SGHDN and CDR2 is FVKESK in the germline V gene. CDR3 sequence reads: CASSRFPGQLGETQYF. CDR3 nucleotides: TGTGCCAGCAGCCGATTCCCGGGACAGCTCGGGGAGACCCAGTACTTC.

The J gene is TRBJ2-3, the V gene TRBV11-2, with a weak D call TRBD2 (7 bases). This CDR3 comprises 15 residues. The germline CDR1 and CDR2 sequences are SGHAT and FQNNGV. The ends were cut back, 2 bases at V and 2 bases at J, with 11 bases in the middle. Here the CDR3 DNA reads TGTGCCAGCAGCTTAAGGGGGAGGGACACAGATACGCAGTATTTT. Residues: CASSLRGRDTDTQYF.

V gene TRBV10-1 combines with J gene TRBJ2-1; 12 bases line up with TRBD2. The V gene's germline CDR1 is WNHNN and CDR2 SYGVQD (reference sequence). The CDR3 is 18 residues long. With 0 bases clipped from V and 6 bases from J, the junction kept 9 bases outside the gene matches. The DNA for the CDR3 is TGCGCCAGCAGTGAGTCGACTAGCGGGGGTTCACCCTTCAATGAGCAGTTCTTC. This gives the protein CASSESTSGGSPFNEQFF.

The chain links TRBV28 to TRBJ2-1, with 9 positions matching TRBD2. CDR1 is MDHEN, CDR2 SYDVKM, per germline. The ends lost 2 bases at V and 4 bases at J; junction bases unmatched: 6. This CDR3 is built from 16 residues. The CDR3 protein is CASSLHLAGNYNEQFF. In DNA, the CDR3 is TGTGCCAGCAGTTTACATCTAGCGGGGAATTACAATGAGCAGTTCTTC.

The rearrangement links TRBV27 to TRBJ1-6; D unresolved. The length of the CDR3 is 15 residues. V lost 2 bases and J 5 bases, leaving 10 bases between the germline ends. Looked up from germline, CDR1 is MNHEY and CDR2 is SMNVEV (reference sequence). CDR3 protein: CASSLVLGHNSPLHF. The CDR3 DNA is TGTGCCAGCAGTTTAGTTCTGGGCCATAATTCACCCCTCCACTTT.

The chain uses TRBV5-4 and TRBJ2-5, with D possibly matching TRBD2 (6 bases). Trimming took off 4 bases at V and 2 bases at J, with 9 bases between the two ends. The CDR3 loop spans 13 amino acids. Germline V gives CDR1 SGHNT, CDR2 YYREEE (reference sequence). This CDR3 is CASSAGTQETQYF. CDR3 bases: TGTGCCAGCAGCGCGGGAACACAAGAGACCCAGTACTTC.

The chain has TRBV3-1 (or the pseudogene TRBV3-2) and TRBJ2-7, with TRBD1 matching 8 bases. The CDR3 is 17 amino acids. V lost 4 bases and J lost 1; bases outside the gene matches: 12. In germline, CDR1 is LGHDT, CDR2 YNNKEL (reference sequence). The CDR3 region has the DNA TGTGCCAGCAGCCCTTACTTAGGGCAGGGGGCTTCCTACGAGCAGTACTTC. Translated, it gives CASSPYLGQGASYEQYF.

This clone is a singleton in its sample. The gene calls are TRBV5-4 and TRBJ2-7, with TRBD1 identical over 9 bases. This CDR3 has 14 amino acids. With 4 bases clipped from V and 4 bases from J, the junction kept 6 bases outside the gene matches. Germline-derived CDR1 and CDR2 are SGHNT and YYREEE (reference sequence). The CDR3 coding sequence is TGTGCCAGCAGCGGTACAGGGGGCTTGTACGAGCAGTACTTC. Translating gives CASSGTGGLYEQYF.

The CDR3 reads CASSVQGDQPQHF. The CDR3 bases are TGTGCCAGCAGCGTACAGGGTGATCAGCCCCAGCATTTT. The chain links TRBV7-2 to TRBJ1-5; weak D call: TRBD1 (6 bases). The V gene lost 5 bases and the J gene lost 5 bases, with 10 bases spanning the gap. This CDR3 is built from 13 residues. The germline gives CDR1 SGHTA, CDR2 FQGNSA.

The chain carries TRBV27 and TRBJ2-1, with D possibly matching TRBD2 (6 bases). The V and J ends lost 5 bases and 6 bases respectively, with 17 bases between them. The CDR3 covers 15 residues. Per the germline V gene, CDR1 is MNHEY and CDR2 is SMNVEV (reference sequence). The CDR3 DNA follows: TGTGCCAGCAGTGTCCGGGACTCCTTCCTCAATGAGCAGTTCTTC. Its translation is CASSVRDSFLNEQFF.

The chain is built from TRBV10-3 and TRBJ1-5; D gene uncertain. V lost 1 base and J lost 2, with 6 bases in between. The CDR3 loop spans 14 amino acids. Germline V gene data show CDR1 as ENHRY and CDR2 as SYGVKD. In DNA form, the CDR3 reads TGTGCCATCAGTGAGTATTCGGGCAATCAGCCCCAGCATTTT. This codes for CAISEYSGNQPQHF.

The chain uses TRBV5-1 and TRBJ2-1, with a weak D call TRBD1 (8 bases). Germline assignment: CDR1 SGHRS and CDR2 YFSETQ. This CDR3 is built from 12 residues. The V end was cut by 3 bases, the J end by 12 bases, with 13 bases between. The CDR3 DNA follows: TGCGCCAGCAGCTCCAGCGGGACAGGGCAGTTCTTC. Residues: CASSSSGTGQFF.

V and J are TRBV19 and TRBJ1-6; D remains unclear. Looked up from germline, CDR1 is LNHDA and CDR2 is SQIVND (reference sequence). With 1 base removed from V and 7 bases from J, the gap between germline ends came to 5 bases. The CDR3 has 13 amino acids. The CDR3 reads CASSIGVNSPLHF. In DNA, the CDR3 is TGTGCCAGTAGTATAGGTGTAAATTCACCCCTCCACTTT.

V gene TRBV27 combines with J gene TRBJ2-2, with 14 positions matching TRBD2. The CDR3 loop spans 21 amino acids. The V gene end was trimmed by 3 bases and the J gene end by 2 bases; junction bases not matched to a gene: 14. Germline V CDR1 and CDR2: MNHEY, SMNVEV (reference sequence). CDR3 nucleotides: TGTGCCAGCAGTTTCTCCTTCCCGGGACTAGCGGGAGTTAGAAACACCGGGGAGCTGTTTTTT. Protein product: CASSFSFPGLAGVRNTGELFF.

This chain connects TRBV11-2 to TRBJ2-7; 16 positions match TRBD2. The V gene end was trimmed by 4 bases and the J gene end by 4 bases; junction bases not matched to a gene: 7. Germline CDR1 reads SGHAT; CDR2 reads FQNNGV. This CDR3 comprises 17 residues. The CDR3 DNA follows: TGTGCCAGCAGCTACCCGGGACTAGCGGGGGGGAGGTACGAGCAGTACTTC. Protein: CASSYPGLAGGRYEQYF.

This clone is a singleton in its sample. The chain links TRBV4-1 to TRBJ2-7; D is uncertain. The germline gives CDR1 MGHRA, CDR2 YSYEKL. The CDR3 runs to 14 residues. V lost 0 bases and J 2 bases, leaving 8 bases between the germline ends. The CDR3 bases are TGCGCCAGCAGCCAAGAGCACAGAGCCTACGAGCAGTACTTC. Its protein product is CASSQEHRAYEQYF.